The clone carrying this T cell receptor (beta chain) was seen many times. The data were taken from a study of T cells in Graves' hyperthyroidism and ophthalmopathy. The TCR beta CDR3 regions underwent amplification using RNA transcripts as the source. The HTBI primer set was used in a first-round RT-PCR of the TCR CDR3. TCRdb itself ran the multiplex PCR reads through MiXCR, one entry per CDR3 protein. The table records 340,000 or so distinct CDR3 sequences, approximately 15% of them present only once. Germline assignment: CDR1 SGHAT and CDR2 FQNNGV. J gave up 5 bases and V 4 bases, and 5 bases lay outside the gene matches. The CDR3 is 14 residues long.

The rearrangement links TRBV11-2 to TRBJ2-5; 9 nucleotides match TRBD2. This receptor was taken from a young man with Graves' hyperthyroidism. The sample comprised blood. In DNA form, the CDR3 reads TGTGCCAGCAGCTCCATAGCGGGAGTGGAGACCCAGTACTTC. It yields the protein CASSSIAGVETQYF.